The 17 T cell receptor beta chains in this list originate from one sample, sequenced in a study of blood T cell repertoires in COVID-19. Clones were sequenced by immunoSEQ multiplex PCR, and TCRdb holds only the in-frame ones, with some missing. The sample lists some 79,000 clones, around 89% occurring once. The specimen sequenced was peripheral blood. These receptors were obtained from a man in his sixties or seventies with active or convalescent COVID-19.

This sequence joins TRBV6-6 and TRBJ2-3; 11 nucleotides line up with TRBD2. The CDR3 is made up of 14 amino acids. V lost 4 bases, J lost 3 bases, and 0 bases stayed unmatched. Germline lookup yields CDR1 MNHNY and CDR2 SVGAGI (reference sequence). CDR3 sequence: CASSWTSGTDTQYF. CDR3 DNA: TGTGCCAGCAGTTGGACTAGCGGGACAGATACGCAGTATTTT.

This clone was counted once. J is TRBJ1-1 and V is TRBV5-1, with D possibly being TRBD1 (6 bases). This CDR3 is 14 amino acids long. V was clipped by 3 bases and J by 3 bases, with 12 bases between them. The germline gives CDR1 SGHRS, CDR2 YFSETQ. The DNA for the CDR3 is TGCGCCAGCAGCTCCTGGGAGGGGGACACTGAAGCTTTCTTT. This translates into CASSSWEGDTEAFF.

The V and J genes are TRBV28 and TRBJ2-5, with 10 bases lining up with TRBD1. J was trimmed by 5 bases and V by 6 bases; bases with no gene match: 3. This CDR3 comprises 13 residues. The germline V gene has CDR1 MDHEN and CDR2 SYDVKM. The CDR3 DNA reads TGTGCCAGCAGGGGACAGGGGTGGGAGACCCAGTACTTC. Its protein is CASRGQGWETQYF.

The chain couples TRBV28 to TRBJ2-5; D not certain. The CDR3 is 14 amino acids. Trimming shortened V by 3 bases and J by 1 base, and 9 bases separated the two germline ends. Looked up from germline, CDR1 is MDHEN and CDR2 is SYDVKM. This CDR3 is CASSLHDTQETQYF. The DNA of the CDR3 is TGTGCCAGCAGTTTGCACGACACCCAAGAGACCCAGTACTTC.

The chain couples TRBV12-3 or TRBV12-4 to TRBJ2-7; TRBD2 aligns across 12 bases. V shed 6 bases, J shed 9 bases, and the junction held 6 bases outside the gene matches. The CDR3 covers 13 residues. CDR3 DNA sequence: TGTGCCAGCAGCCCGACTAGCGGGAGCCCGCAGTACTTC. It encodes CASSPTSGSPQYF.

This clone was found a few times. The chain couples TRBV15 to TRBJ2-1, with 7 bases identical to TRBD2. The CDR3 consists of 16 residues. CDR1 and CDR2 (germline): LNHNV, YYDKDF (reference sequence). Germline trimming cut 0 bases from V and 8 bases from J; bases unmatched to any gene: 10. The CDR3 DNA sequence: TGTGCCACCAGCAGAGATCTCGGCGGGAGCGGAGATGAGCAGTTCTTC. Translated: CATSRDLGGSGDEQFF.

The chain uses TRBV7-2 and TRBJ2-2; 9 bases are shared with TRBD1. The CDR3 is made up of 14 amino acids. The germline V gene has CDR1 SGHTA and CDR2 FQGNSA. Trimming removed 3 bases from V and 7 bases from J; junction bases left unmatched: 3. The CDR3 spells CASSFGQGFGELFF. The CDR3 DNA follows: TGTGCCAGCAGCTTCGGACAGGGGTTCGGGGAGCTGTTTTTT.

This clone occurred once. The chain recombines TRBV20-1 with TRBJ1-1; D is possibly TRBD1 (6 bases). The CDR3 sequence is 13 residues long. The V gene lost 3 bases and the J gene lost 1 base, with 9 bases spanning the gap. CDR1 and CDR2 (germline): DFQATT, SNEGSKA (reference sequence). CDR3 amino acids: CSASRGQNTEAFF. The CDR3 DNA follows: TGCAGTGCTAGTCGGGGACAGAACACTGAAGCTTTCTTT.

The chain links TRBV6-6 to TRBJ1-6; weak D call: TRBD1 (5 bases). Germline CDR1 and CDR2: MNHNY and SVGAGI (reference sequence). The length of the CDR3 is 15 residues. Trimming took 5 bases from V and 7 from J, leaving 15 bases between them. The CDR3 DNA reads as TGTGCCAGCAGTGATACGACTCGGGGGAATTCACCCCTCCACTTT. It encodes CASSDTTRGNSPLHF.

This CDR3 reads CASSPRQGDDTEAFF. CDR3 DNA sequence: TGTGCCAGCAGCCCCAGACAGGGGGACGACACTGAAGCTTTCTTT. The chain joins TRBV28 to TRBJ1-1; 9 nucleotides match TRBD1. The V segment lost 6 bases and the J segment 3 bases; nucleotides outside the gene matches: 8. This CDR3 spans 15 amino acids. In germline, CDR1 is MDHEN, CDR2 SYDVKM.

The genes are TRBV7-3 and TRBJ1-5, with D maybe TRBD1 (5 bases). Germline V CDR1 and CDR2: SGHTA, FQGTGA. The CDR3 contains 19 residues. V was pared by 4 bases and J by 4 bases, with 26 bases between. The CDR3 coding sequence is TGTGCCAGCAGCTCCCGGAGGGGAAAGCTCCCGGCCCCGAATCAGCCCCAGCATTTT. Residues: CASSSRRGKLPAPNQPQHF.

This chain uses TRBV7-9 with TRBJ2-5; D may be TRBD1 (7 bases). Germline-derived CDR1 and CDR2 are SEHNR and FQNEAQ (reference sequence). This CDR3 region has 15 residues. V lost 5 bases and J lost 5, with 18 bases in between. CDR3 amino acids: CASSQGGGSGETQYF. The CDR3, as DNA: TGTGCCAGCAGCCAGGGGGGAGGATCAGGGGAGACCCAGTACTTC.

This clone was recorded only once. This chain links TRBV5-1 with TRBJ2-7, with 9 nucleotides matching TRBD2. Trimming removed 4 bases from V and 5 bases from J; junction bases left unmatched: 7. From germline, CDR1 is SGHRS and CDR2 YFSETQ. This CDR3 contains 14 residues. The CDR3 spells CASSALAGVNEQYF. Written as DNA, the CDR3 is TGCGCCAGCAGCGCATTAGCGGGAGTTAACGAGCAGTACTTC.

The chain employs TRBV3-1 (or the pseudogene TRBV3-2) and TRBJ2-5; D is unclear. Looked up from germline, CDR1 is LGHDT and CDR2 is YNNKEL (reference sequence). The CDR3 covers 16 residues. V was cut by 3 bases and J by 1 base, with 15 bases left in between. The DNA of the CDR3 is TGTGCCAGCAGCCAGGTCGTCGCGGTTTCCCAAGAGACCCAGTACTTC. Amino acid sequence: CASSQVVAVSQETQYF.

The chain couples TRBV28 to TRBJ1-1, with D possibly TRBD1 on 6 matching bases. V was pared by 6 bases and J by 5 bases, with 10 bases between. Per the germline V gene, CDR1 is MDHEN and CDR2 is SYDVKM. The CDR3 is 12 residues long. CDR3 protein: CASSTQGTEAFF. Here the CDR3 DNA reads TGTGCCAGCAGCACACAGGGTACTGAAGCTTTCTTT.

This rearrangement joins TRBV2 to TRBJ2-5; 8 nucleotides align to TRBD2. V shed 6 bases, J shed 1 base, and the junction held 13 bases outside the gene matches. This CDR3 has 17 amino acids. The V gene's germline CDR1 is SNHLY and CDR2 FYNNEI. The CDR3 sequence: CASSAAPTSVSQETQYF. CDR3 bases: TGTGCCAGCAGCGCCGCCCCGACTAGCGTTAGCCAAGAGACCCAGTACTTC.

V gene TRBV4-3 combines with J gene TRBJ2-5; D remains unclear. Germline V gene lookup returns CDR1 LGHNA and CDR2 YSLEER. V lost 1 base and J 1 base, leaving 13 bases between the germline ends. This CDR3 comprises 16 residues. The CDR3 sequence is CASSQVAMRSQETQYF. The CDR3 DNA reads TGCGCCAGCAGCCAAGTGGCCATGCGGAGCCAAGAGACCCAGTACTTC.